This TCR beta chain was retrieved from a study of T cells expressing NK-cell markers. Study-wide findings and caveats: Roughly six donors showed dominant NKG2C+ clonotypes comprising about 1.0-7.0% of their CD8+ T cells.

Germline V lookup: CDR1 DFQATT, CDR2 SNEGSKA (reference sequence). CDR3 size: 14 residues. As regards this clonotype: Its antigen remains unidentified.

Following a re-call of the 5' RACE reads, TCRdb has one entry per CDR3 protein and lacks DNA. The sample table sets out some 190,000 distinct CDR3 sequences. The TCR comes from a man aged 18 to 69 in good health. The chain joins TRBV20-1 to TRBJ1-5; TCRdb designates TRBD1, a call that cannot be tested without DNA. Sequenced input: blood T cells: a sorted CD56 or NKG2C T cell subset, CD4+ or CD8+ T cells, or bulk PBMC T cells (not recorded which). The CDR3: CSAAGGPSNQPQHF.